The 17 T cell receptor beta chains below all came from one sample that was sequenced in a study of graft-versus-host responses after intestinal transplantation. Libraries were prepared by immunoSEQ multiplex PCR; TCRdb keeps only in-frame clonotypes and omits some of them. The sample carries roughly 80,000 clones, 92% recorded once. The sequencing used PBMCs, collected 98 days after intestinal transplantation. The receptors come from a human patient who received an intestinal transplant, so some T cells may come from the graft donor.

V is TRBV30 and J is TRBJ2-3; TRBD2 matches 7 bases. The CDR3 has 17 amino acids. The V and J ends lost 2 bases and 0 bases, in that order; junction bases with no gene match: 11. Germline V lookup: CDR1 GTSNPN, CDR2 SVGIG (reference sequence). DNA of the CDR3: TGTGCCTGGAGTCACGGGGGGTTCGGAGCTAGCACAGATACGCAGTATTTT. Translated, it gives CAWSHGGFGASTDTQYF.

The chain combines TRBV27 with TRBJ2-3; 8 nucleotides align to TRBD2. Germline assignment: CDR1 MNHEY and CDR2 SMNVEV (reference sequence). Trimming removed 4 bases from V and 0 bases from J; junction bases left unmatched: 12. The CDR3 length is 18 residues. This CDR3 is CASSSVAGGGSSTDTQYF. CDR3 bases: TGTGCCAGCAGTTCAGTCGCGGGGGGCGGTTCGAGCACAGATACGCAGTATTTT.

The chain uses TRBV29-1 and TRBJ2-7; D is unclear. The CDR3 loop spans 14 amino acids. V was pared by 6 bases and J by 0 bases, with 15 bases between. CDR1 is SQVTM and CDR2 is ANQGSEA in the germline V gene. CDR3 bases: TGCAGCGTGGCAGCTACGGGCCTCTCCTACGAGCAGTACTTC. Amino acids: CSVAATGLSYEQYF.

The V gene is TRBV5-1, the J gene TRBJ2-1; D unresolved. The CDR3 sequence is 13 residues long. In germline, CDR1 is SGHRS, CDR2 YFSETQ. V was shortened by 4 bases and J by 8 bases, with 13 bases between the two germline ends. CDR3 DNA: TGCGCCAGCAGCCTCAGAACCGTAGATGAGCAGTTCTTC. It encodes CASSLRTVDEQFF.

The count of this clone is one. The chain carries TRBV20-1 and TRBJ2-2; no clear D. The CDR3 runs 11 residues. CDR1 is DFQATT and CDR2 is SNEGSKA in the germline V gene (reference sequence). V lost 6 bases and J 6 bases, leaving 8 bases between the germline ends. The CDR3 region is CSARSAGELFF. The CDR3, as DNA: TGCAGTGCGAGGTCGGCCGGGGAGCTGTTTTTT.

Here the CDR3 DNA reads TGTGCCAGCAGCTTGTGTCAGGTCTGCAATCAGCCCCAGCATTTT. It translates to CASSLCQVCNQPQHF. The rearrangement joins TRBV11-3 to TRBJ1-5; unclear D gene. The germline V gene has CDR1 SGHNT and CDR2 YENEEA. Deletions cut 3 bases from V and 2 bases from J, with 11 bases between. The CDR3 consists of 15 residues.

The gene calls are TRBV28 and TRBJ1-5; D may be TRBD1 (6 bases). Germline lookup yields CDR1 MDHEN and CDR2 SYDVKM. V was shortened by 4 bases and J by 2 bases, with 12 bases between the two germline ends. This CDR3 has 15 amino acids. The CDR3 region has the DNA TGTGCCAGCAGTTCGGGGGGCTTAGGCAATCAGCCCCAGCATTTT. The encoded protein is CASSSGGLGNQPQHF.

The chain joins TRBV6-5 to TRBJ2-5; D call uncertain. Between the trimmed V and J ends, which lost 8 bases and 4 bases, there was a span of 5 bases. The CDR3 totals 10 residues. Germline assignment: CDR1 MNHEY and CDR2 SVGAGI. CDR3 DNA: TGTGCCAGCGGTAGAGAGACCCAGTACTTC. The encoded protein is CASGRETQYF.

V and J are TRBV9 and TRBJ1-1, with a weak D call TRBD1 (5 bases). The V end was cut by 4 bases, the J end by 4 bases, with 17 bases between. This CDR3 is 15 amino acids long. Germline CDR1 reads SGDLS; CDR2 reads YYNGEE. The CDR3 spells CASSPLGGAGTEAFF. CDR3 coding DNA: TGTGCCAGCAGCCCCCTGGGAGGGGCGGGCACTGAAGCTTTCTTT.

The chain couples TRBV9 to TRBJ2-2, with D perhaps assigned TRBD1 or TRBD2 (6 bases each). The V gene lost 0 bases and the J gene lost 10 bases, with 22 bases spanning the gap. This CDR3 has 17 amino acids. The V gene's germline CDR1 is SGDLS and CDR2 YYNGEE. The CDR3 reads CASSVESRGPPSQELFF. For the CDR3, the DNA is TGTGCCAGCAGCGTAGAGTCTCGGGGGCCGCCTTCGCAGGAGCTGTTTTTT. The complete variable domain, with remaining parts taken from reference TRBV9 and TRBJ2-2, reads DSGVTQTPKHLITATGQRVTLRCSPRSGDLSVYWYQQSLDQGLQFLIQYYNGEERAKGNILERFSAQQFPDLHSELNLSSLELGDSALYFCASSVESRGPPSQELFFGEGSRLTVL.

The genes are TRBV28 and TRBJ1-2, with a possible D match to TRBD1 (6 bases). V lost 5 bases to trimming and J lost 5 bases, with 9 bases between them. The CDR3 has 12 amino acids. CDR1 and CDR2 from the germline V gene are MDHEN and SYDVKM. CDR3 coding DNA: TGTGCCAGCAGTAAGGGGGGGTATGGCTACACCTTC. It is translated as CASSKGGYGYTF.

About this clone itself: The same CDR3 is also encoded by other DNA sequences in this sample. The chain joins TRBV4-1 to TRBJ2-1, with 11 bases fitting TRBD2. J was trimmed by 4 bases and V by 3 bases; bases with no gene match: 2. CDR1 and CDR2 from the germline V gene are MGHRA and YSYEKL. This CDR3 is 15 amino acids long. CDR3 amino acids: CASSQLAGGYNEQFF. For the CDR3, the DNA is TGCGCCAGCAGCCAGCTAGCGGGGGGATACAATGAGCAGTTCTTC.

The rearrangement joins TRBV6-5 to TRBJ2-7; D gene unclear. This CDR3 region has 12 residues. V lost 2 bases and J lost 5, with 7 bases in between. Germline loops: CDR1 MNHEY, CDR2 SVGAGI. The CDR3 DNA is TGTGCCAGCAGTTACGGCGTTAACGAGCAGTACTTC. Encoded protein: CASSYGVNEQYF.

CDR3 bases: TGTGGCAAGGACTCGAAGATAACACAAAGTCGGGCCAACGTCCTGACTTTC. Translating gives CGKDSKITQSRANVLTF. The J gene is TRBJ2-6, the V gene TRBV8-2; TRBD2 is the table's D call, not checked against the DNA. TRBV8-2 counts as a pseudogene. The CDR3 covers 17 residues.

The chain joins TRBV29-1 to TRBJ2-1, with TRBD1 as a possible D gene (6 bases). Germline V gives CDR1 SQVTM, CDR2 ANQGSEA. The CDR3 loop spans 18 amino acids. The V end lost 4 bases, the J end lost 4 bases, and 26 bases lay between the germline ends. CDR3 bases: TGCAGCGTTGTAGGCCTGGGGTTAGGGACACCTTTATACAATGAGCAGTTCTTC. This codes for CSVVGLGLGTPLYNEQFF.

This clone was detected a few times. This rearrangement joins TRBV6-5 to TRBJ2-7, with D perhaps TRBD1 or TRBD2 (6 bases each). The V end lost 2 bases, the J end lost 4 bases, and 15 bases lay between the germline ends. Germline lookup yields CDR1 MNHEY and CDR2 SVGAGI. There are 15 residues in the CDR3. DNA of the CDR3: TGTGCCAGCAGTTACCGCACGGGGGCTTTTTACGAGCAGTACTTC. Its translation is CASSYRTGAFYEQYF.

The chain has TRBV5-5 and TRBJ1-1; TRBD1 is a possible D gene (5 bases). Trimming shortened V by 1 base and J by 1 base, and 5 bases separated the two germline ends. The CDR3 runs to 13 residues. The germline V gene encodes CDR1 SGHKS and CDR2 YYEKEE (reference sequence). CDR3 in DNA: TGTGCCAGCAGCTTGACAGGGAACACTGAAGCTTTCTTT. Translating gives CASSLTGNTEAFF.